The next 25 T cell receptor beta chains were all read from a single sample in a study of T cell responses to AZD1222 COVID-19 vaccine. Sequenced by immunoSEQ multiplex PCR; TCRdb stores in-frame clones only, minus some. Among about 110,000 clones listed, about 85% were seen once. Source: peripheral blood, taken on day 0 of AZD1222 vaccination. The receptor set was obtained from an adult in good health.

The chain is built from TRBV27 and TRBJ2-1, with D perhaps TRBD1 or TRBD2 (6 bases each). This CDR3 has 11 amino acids. Germline CDR1 MNHEY, CDR2 SMNVEV (reference sequence). Trimming left V 8 bases short and J 7 bases short, with 9 bases between. The CDR3 here is CASGGGNEQFF. In DNA, the CDR3 is TGTGCCAGCGGAGGGGGAAATGAGCAGTTCTTC.

The rearrangement joins TRBV18 to TRBJ2-5; weak D call: TRBD1 (6 bases). Trimming left V 6 bases short and J 2 bases short, with 13 bases between. CDR1 KGHSH and CDR2 LQKENI come from the germline V gene. CDR3 size: 14 residues. CDR3 residues: CASSPRTEQETQYF. CDR3 nucleotides: TGTGCCAGCTCCCCAAGGACAGAACAAGAGACCCAGTACTTC.

The V call is TRBV30, the J call TRBJ1-5; 10 bases match TRBD1. CDR3 length: 14 residues. J lost 5 bases, V lost 2 bases, and 3 bases had no gene match. Germline values: CDR1 GTSNPN, CDR2 SVGIG (reference sequence). The CDR3 DNA reads as TGTGCCTGGAGTCACGGGACAGGGGATCAGCCCCAGCATTTT. Its protein product is CAWSHGTGDQPQHF.

DNA for the CDR3: TGTGCCAGCAGTCTCGGAGGCGAGCAGTACTTC. This encodes CASSLGGEQYF. The chain carries TRBV12-3 or TRBV12-4 and TRBJ2-7; D perhaps matches TRBD2 (5 bases). V was clipped by 5 bases and J by 6 bases, with 8 bases between them. The CDR3 consists of 11 residues.

V usage is TRBV2 and J usage is TRBJ1-1; TRBD1 matches at 10 bases. This CDR3 has 14 residues. The germline CDR1 and CDR2 sequences are SNHLY and FYNNEI. V gave up 6 bases and J gave up 4 bases; unmatched junction bases: 5. CDR3 sequence (DNA): TGTGCCAGCAGGGCGACAGGGGGCGGCACTGAAGCTTTCTTT. This codes for CASRATGGGTEAFF.

The chain carries TRBV11-1 and TRBJ2-7, with 8 bases matching TRBD1. Germline V gene data show CDR1 as SGHAT and CDR2 as FQDESV (reference sequence). Unmatched junction bases numbered 12, after V lost 5 bases and J lost 6 bases. The CDR3 totals 15 residues. The CDR3 here is CASSPLRTGNGEQYF. The CDR3 DNA reads TGTGCCAGCAGCCCGCTCCGGACAGGGAATGGCGAGCAGTACTTC. Using reference TRBV11-1 and TRBJ2-7 for the parts outside the CDR3, the full variable domain is EAEVAQSPRYKITEKSQAVAFWCDPISGHATLYWYRQILGQGPELLVQFQDESVVDDSQLPKDRFSAERLKGVDSTLKIQPAELGDSAMYLCASSPLRTGNGEQYFGPGTRLTVT.

This chain links TRBV6-5 with TRBJ1-4; the D is unclear. The V and J ends lost 4 bases and 5 bases respectively, with 2 bases between them. The CDR3 is 11 amino acids. Per germline, CDR1 MNHEY and CDR2 SVGAGI. CDR3 in DNA: TGTGCCAGCAGTTTCAATGAAAAACTGTTTTTT. Translating it yields CASSFNEKLFF.

The chain couples TRBV5-1 to TRBJ1-1; D is perhaps TRBD1 (6 bases). Germline V gene lookup returns CDR1 SGHRS and CDR2 YFSETQ. This CDR3 is built from 12 residues. Trimming removed 0 bases from V and 7 bases from J, with 7 bases in between. CDR3 coding DNA: TGCGCCAGCAGCTTGGAGGGGGGTGAAGCTTTCTTT. It yields the protein CASSLEGGEAFF.

The chain employs TRBV28 and TRBJ1-2, with 7 bases that match TRBD1. The V segment lost 5 bases and the J segment 2 bases; nucleotides outside the gene matches: 2. There are 13 residues in the CDR3. Germline CDR1 is MDHEN and CDR2 is SYDVKM. The CDR3 is CASSEGQNYGYTF. The CDR3 nucleotides are TGTGCCAGCAGTGAGGGACAGAACTATGGCTACACCTTC.

The rearrangement joins TRBV9 to TRBJ2-3; 11 bases align to TRBD2. The CDR3 has 17 amino acids. CDR1 and CDR2 (germline): SGDLS, YYNGEE. V shed 2 bases, J shed 2 bases, and the junction held 7 bases outside the gene matches. The CDR3 region has the DNA TGTGCCAGCAGCGTTACCCCTAGCGGGGGGCTCACAGATACGCAGTATTTT. This translates into CASSVTPSGGLTDTQYF.

V gene TRBV11-2 combines with J gene TRBJ1-2; a possible D gene is TRBD1 (5 bases). CDR3 length: 14 residues. CDR1 is SGHAT and CDR2 is FQNNGV in the germline V gene. Trimming took 0 bases from V and 4 from J, leaving 9 bases between them. The DNA for the CDR3 is TGTGCCAGCAGCTTAGACAGGGTGGCCTATGGCTACACCTTC. Protein product: CASSLDRVAYGYTF.

This clone was seen just once. The chain employs TRBV4-1 and TRBJ1-1, with no clear D. CDR1 is MGHRA, CDR2 YSYEKL, per germline. Deletions cut 4 bases from V and 6 bases from J, with 12 bases between. This CDR3 is 13 amino acids long. CDR3 amino acids: CASSPVGIAEAFF. DNA for the CDR3: TGCGCCAGCAGCCCCGTCGGCATAGCTGAAGCTTTCTTT.

V usage is TRBV5-8 and J usage is TRBJ2-5; D perhaps matches TRBD2 (6 bases). The CDR3 runs 16 residues. V shed 6 bases and J shed 0 bases, with 18 bases lying between them. Germline V gene lookup returns CDR1 SGHTS and CDR2 YDEGEE. The CDR3 loop is CASNQDRGTNQETQYF. DNA of the CDR3: TGTGCCAGCAACCAAGACCGGGGGACGAACCAAGAGACCCAGTACTTC.

V gene TRBV30 combines with J gene TRBJ1-4, with 7 bases identical to TRBD1. V dropped 0 bases and J dropped 5; count of bases not matched to a gene: 6. CDR3 length: 15 amino acids. The V gene's germline CDR1 is GTSNPN and CDR2 SVGIG (reference sequence). CDR3: CAWSVQRGRNEKLFF. CDR3 in DNA: TGTGCCTGGAGTGTACAGAGGGGGCGGAATGAAAAACTGTTTTTT.

The chain joins TRBV20-1 to TRBJ1-1; D unresolved. This CDR3 contains 11 residues. Trimming shortened V by 8 bases and J by 1 base, and 8 bases separated the two germline ends. Per the germline V gene, CDR1 is DFQATT and CDR2 is SNEGSKA (reference sequence). In nucleotides, the CDR3 is TGCAGTTCGTGGAGGAACACTGAAGCTTTCTTT. Its protein product is CSSWRNTEAFF.

V usage is TRBV7-8 and J usage is TRBJ1-2; D is perhaps TRBD1 (6 bases). Germline V CDR1 and CDR2: SGHVS, FQNEAQ. The length of the CDR3 is 13 residues. The ends were cut back, 5 bases at V and 7 bases at J, with 14 bases in the middle. The CDR3 sequence: CASSPRGSGGYTF. The CDR3, as DNA: TGTGCCAGCAGCCCGAGGGGGTCGGGTGGCTACACCTTC.

The chain combines TRBV5-6 with TRBJ1-2; D gene unclear. The germline gives CDR1 SGHDT, CDR2 YYEEEE. CDR3 length: 13 amino acids. V was trimmed by 4 bases and J by 8 bases, leaving 15 bases between them. For the CDR3, the DNA is TGTGCCAGCAGCCGGACTCCAGCGGGAGGCTACACCTTC. Its protein product is CASSRTPAGGYTF. The whole variable domain, filled in from reference TRBV5-6 and TRBJ1-2, reads DAGVTQSPTHLIKTRGQQVTLRCSPKSGHDTVSWYQQALGQGPQFIFQYYEEEERQRGNFPDRFSGHQFPNYSSELNVNALLLGDSALYLCASSRTPAGGYTFGSGTRLTVV.

The rearrangement uses TRBV19 and TRBJ1-1, with D uncertain. Germline assignment: CDR1 LNHDA and CDR2 SQIVND (reference sequence). V lost 3 bases to trimming and J lost 1 base, with 3 bases between them. The CDR3 totals 12 residues. The CDR3 reads CASSMWNTEAFF. The CDR3 DNA is TGTGCCAGTAGTATGTGGAACACTGAAGCTTTCTTT.

This rearrangement joins TRBV11-2 to TRBJ2-7; tentative D call: TRBD2 (5 bases). The CDR3 spans 16 residues. Between the trimmed V and J ends, which lost 3 bases and 6 bases, there was a span of 21 bases. Germline CDR1 is SGHAT and CDR2 is FQNNGV. DNA of the CDR3: TGTGCCAGCAGCTTCTCCGCCGGGGTGTCGAATTTCGAGCAGTACTTC. Translation: CASSFSAGVSNFEQYF.

This clone came up a few times. The chain carries TRBV6-5 and TRBJ2-1; 8 bases are shared with TRBD1. Germline V gene lookup returns CDR1 MNHEY and CDR2 SVGAGI. Trimming cost V 10 bases and J 5 bases; bases outside gene matches: 7. The CDR3 totals 13 residues. Here the CDR3 DNA reads TGTGCCACATCACGACAGGGGAACAATGAGCAGTTCTTC. Protein product: CATSRQGNNEQFF.

This sequence joins TRBV7-9 and TRBJ1-3, with D hard to call. The V and J ends lost 5 bases and 1 base respectively, with 15 bases between them. The CDR3 loop spans 16 amino acids. Germline CDR1 reads SEHNR; CDR2 reads FQNEAQ (reference sequence). This CDR3 reads CASSPAPVGSGNTIYF. CDR3 in DNA: TGTGCCAGCAGCCCAGCCCCTGTAGGGTCTGGAAACACCATATATTTT.

The chain employs TRBV18 and TRBJ1-6; D might be TRBD1 (5 bases). Germline CDR1 KGHSH, CDR2 LQKENI. The V end lost 6 bases, the J end lost 13 bases, and 13 bases lay between the germline ends. This CDR3 is 12 amino acids long. The CDR3 nucleotides read TGTGCCAGCTCTCGACCAGGGATTCCCCTCCACTTT. As protein: CASSRPGIPLHF. Full variable domain (missing parts from reference TRBV18 and TRBJ1-6): NAGVMQNPRHLVRRRGQEARLRCSPMKGHSHVYWYRQLPEEGLKFMVYLQKENIIDESGMPKERFSAEFPKEGPSILRIQQVVRGDSAAYFCASSRPGIPLHFGNGTRLTVT.

This clone was seen just once. The genes are TRBV7-2 and TRBJ2-3; D ambiguous. Trimming took 1 base from V and 6 from J, leaving 8 bases between them. CDR1 SGHTA and CDR2 FQGNSA come from the germline V gene. This CDR3 region has 13 residues. CDR3 DNA sequence: TGTGCCAGCAGCTTAGTAGGATTCGATACGCAGTATTTT. Protein sequence: CASSLVGFDTQYF. Supplemented by reference TRBV7-2 and TRBJ2-3, the full variable domain reads GAGVSQSPSNKVTEKGKDVELRCDPISGHTALYWYRQSLGQGLEFLIYFQGNSAPDKSGLPSDRFSAERTGGSVSTLTIQRTQQEDSAVYLCASSLVGFDTQYFGPGTRLTVL.

This clone was detected once. The chain is built from TRBV2 and TRBJ1-1; D may be TRBD1 (6 bases). V was clipped by 6 bases and J by 14 bases, with 16 bases between them. The CDR3 extends over 11 amino acids. The germline V gene encodes CDR1 SNHLY and CDR2 FYNNEI. CDR3 sequence: CASSTGQIWFF. CDR3 DNA: TGTGCCAGCAGCACAGGACAGATTTGGTTCTTT.

In DNA, the CDR3 is TGTGCCAGCAGTTACCTTGCAGAGTATGGCTACACCTTC. Protein: CASSYLAEYGYTF. This chain joins TRBV6-5 and TRBJ1-2; no clear D. Germline lookup yields CDR1 MNHEY and CDR2 SVGAGI. Trimming pared 2 bases from V and 5 bases from J, leaving 9 bases between. The CDR3 extends over 13 amino acids.